This TCR beta chain was recorded in a study of type 1 and type 2 diabetes patients. Whole-study context: The cohort mixed type 1 diabetes, type 2 diabetes and nondiabetic donors. Study conclusions and caveats: Type 2 diabetes patients had few highly-expanded CD4+ clones, median one.

This clonotype turned up a few times. Its matching antigen is unknown. CDR3 length: 13 amino acids. Trimming removed 0 bases at V and 3 bases at J, with 6 bases between. The PCR template was genomic DNA. Amplification of the beta chain CDR3 used 30 forward and 13 reverse multiplex primers. TCRdb recomputed calls from the multiplex PCR reads with MiXCR, one row per CDR3 protein. The data show more than 250,000 distinct CDR3 sequences, with roughly 44% seen just once and roughly 13% held by the top ten. No donor had another autoimmune disease or recent infection within four weeks. The gene calls are TRBV12-3 or TRBV12-4 and TRBJ2-7; D is uncertain. The sequence was obtained from a young man with type 2 diabetes. Source material: peripheral blood mononuclear cells (PBMCs). The CDR3 reads CASSLALGYEQYF. In nucleotides, the CDR3 is TGTGCCAGCAGTTTAGCTCTCGGCTACGAGCAGTACTTC.